This is a list of T cell receptor beta chains from one sample in a study of human T cells and chemical hapten exposure. TCRdb fed the RACE reads into MiXCR, producing one record per CDR3 protein. This table holds more than 250,000 distinct CDR3 sequences, about 9.4% found once. The sample here was whole blood, taken in connection with sensitization to the hapten diphenylcyclopropenone (DPC). The receptors stem from a woman between 35 and 50 years old with alopecia areata. Some clones in this sample may be carry-over from other donors' samples. CDR3s include the opening cysteine and the closing phenylalanine or tryptophan. A D gene is named only where the DNA matches it firmly. The listing skips clone size in some rows; elsewhere it reads once, few, many or a size class.

TRBV29-1	TRBJ1-2	.	.	TGCAGCGTTAGAGAGGGCGGATATGGCTACACCTTC	CSVREGGYGYTF
TRBV6-2/TRBV6-3	TRBJ2-2	.	TRBD2	TGTGCCAGCAGTTTGCTCACTAGCGGTCCAAACACCGGGGAGCTGTTTTTT	CASSLLTSGPNTGELFF
TRBV18	TRBJ1-4	few	TRBD1	TGTGCCAGCTCTCCCGACAGGGGGCTTGAAAAACTGTTTTTT	CASSPDRGLEKLFF
TRBV24-1	TRBJ2-3	.	TRBD1	TGTGCCACCAGTGACCCGGGACAGGTCACAGATACGCAGTATTTT	CATSDPGQVTDTQYF
TRBV28	TRBJ1-1	.	.	TGTGCCAGCAGTTTGGCGAATAGGAAGACTGAAGCTTTCTTT	CASSLANRKTEAFF
TRBV4-1	TRBJ1-6	.	.	TGCGCCAGCAGCCTCGTGCGGAATTCACCCCTCCACTTT	CASSLVRNSPLHF
TRBV6-1	TRBJ2-5	.	.	TGTGCCAGCAGTGCCTATCCCTCACGAGGGGAGACCCAGTACTTC	CASSAYPSRGETQYF
TRBV4-1	TRBJ1-4	few	TRBD1	TGCGCCAGCAGCCGCAGGACAGGGGGTGATGAAAAACTGTTTTTT	CASSRRTGGDEKLFF
TRBV5-1	TRBJ1-5	few	TRBD1	TGCGCCAGCAGCCCTGAACCCCGGACAGGGTTCAATCAGCCCCAGCATTTT	CASSPEPRTGFNQPQHF
TRBV4-2	TRBJ1-3	few	.	TGTGCCAGCAGCCAAGCCGGGGCAGGAAGAAACACCATATATTTT	CASSQAGAGRNTIYF
TRBV28	TRBJ1-1	few	TRBD1	TGTGCCAGCAGTCCGTGGGACAGTGGGACTGAAGCTTTCTTT	CASSPWDSGTEAFF
TRBV18	TRBJ2-3	.	.	TGTGCCAGCTCACCAGACACCCGCACAGATACGCAGTATTTT	CASSPDTRTDTQYF
TRBV7-2	TRBJ2-1	many	.	TGTGCCAGCAGCTCCGCTAATCCGTTCAATGAGCAGTTCTTC	CASSSANPFNEQFF
TRBV7-9	TRBJ2-3	.	.	TGTGCCAGCAGCCCCCTAGGAGCAGATACGCAGTATTTT	CASSPLGADTQYF
TRBV12-3/TRBV12-4	TRBJ2-1	many	TRBD2	TGTGCCAGCAGGGCCGGACTAGCGGCCATCTACAATGAGCAGTTCTTC	CASRAGLAAIYNEQFF
TRBV11-1	TRBJ2-3	few	.	TGTGCCAGCAGCTTCGACCGAGGAGGAGATACGCAGTATTTT	CASSFDRGGDTQYF
TRBV7-8	TRBJ1-5	many	.	TGTGCCAGCAGCTTAAGGAGAGCCGGCAATCAGCCCCAGCATTTT	CASSLRRAGNQPQHF
TRBV4-2	TRBJ2-7	few	TRBD1	TGTGCCAGCAGCCAAGCCGCGACAGGGGCCCACGAGCAGTACTTC	CASSQAATGAHEQYF
TRBV6-2/TRBV6-3	TRBJ1-2	many	TRBD1	TGTGCCAGCAGTTACACAGGGGTTGGCTACACCTTC	CASSYTGVGYTF
TRBV7-2	TRBJ2-3	.	.	TGTGCCAGCAGCTTAGCGCGCGCCCATACGCAGTATTTT	CASSLARAHTQYF
TRBV5-1	TRBJ1-2	many	.	TGCGCCAGCAGCTTGATCGGACAACCCAGCGGTGGCTACACCTTC	CASSLIGQPSGGYTF
TRBV5-1	TRBJ1-6	.	.	TGCGCCAGCAGCGCCGGGACCGCGAATTCACCCCTCCACTTT	CASSAGTANSPLHF
TRBV5-5	TRBJ2-2	.	TRBD2	TGTGCCAGCAGCTTGTCTGGGACTAGCGGGAACACCGGGGAGCTGTTTTTT	CASSLSGTSGNTGELFF
TRBV6-2/TRBV6-3	TRBJ2-7	.	.	TGTGCCAGCCTCCCGTCCCCCGGCGCGAGCTCCTACGAGCAGTACTTC	CASLPSPGASSYEQYF
TRBV20-1	TRBJ2-5	many	.	TGCAGTGCTCCACTCAGGGAAATAAAGACCCAGTACTTC	CSAPLREIKTQYF
TRBV7-9	TRBJ2-2	.	.	TGTGCCAGCAGCTTATGGACCGGGGAGCTGTTTTTT	CASSLWTGELFF
TRBV2	TRBJ2-7	.	.	TGTGCCAGCACCTCTTTTACCCAGGGGCACGAGCAGTACTTC	CASTSFTQGHEQYF
TRBV10-3	TRBJ2-4	few	.	TGTGCCATCAGTGAGGACAAAGACCCCCACATTCAGTACTTC	CAISEDKDPHIQYF
TRBV6-5	TRBJ1-1	many	.	TGTGCCAGCAGTTACGGTCGGATGAACACTGAAGCTTTCTTT	CASSYGRMNTEAFF
TRBV2	TRBJ2-1	.	.	TGTGCCAGTGGCCCTTTCAATGAGCAGTTCTTC	CASGPFNEQFF
TRBV6-2/TRBV6-3	TRBJ2-7	few	TRBD2	TGTGCCAGCAGTTTCCCGGGGGGCTCCTACGAGCAGTACTTC	CASSFPGGSYEQYF
TRBV10-3	TRBJ1-6	.	.	TGTGCCATCAGTGACAGCGTTTGGCGTTCACCCCTCCACTTT	CAISDSVWRSPLHF
TRBV10-3	TRBJ2-1	few	TRBD1	TGTGCCACGGCGGGACAGGGGGCTCAGTTCTTC	CATAGQGAQFF
TRBV4-1	TRBJ2-1	.	TRBD2	TGCGCCAGCAGCCACCACTCGGGGACTAGCGTCGATGAGCAGTTCTTC	CASSHHSGTSVDEQFF
TRBV29-1	TRBJ2-5	few	TRBD1	TGCAGCACTGGACAGGGGAGAGAGACCCAGTACTTC	CSTGQGRETQYF
TRBV7-8	TRBJ1-6	few	.	TGTGCCAGCAGCGCCTCGACAGGCGCATATAATTCACCCCTCCACTTT	CASSASTGAYNSPLHF
TRBV24-1	TRBJ2-3	.	.	TGTGCCACCCAGGGGAACCAGCGGGGAAGCACAGATACGCAGTATTTT	CATQGNQRGSTDTQYF
TRBV14	TRBJ2-1	few	TRBD2	TGTGCCAGCAGCCCGGGACTACCCCTTTCCTACAATGAGCAGTTCTTC	CASSPGLPLSYNEQFF
TRBV20-1	TRBJ2-7	.	.	TGCAGTGCCGAGGCGGGGACAAACTACGAGCAGTACTTC	CSAEAGTNYEQYF
TRBV6-2/TRBV6-3	TRBJ2-5	few	TRBD1	TGTGCCAGCCAGGATGCCCGGGACAGGGGGCGAGAGACCCAGTACTTC	CASQDARDRGRETQYF
TRBV7-6	TRBJ2-5	few	.	TGTGCCAGCAGCTTAATGTCTGGGCAAGAGACCCAGTACTTC	CASSLMSGQETQYF
TRBV28	TRBJ2-1	few	TRBD2	TGTGCCAGCAGAGGACTAGCGGGGGCCTCCTACAATGAGCAGTTCTTC	CASRGLAGASYNEQFF
TRBV29-1	TRBJ2-5	many	.	TGCAGCGGCCGAGAGGGTCCAGGGAGAGAGACCCAGTACTTC	CSGREGPGRETQYF
TRBV7-2	TRBJ1-5	.	.	TGTGCCAGCAGCCCCAGCAATAGCAATCAGCCCCAGCATTTT	CASSPSNSNQPQHF
TRBV20-1	TRBJ1-1	.	.	TGCAGTGCTAGCCACCCCGGAGGATTGAACACTGAAGCTTTCTTT	CSASHPGGLNTEAFF
TRBV10-3	TRBJ2-7	few	.	TGTGCCACTTCCGACAGGAACTACGAGCAGTACTTC	CATSDRNYEQYF
TRBV4-1	TRBJ1-3	few	.	TGCGCCAGCAGCCAAGCGGAGACAGGCCTCTCTGGAAACACCATATATTTT	CASSQAETGLSGNTIYF
TRBV7-2	TRBJ2-5	.	.	TGTGCCAGCAGCCCCTCTCGGACCCAGTACTTC	CASSPSRTQYF
TRBV12-3/TRBV12-4	TRBJ2-3	few	TRBD2	TGTGCCAGCAGACCCGGCGGGAGGGCCAGAGATACGCAGTATTTT	CASRPGGRARDTQYF
TRBV11-2	TRBJ1-1	.	.	TGTGCCAGCAGCCCGGCGGGGGGGATAACTGAAGCTTTCTTT	CASSPAGGITEAFF
TRBV11-3	TRBJ1-5	.	.	TGTGCCAGCAGCTTAGTGGACAGCTTGTATAGCAATCAGCCCCAGCATTTT	CASSLVDSLYSNQPQHF
TRBV7-9	TRBJ2-2	.	.	TGTGCCAGCCGTGGGGATTGGGGTACCGGGGAGCTGTTTTTT	CASRGDWGTGELFF
TRBV2	TRBJ1-5	many	.	TGTGCCAGCAGTGAAATTGGCCGAAGCAATCAGCCCCAGCATTTT	CASSEIGRSNQPQHF